Listed here are 15 T cell receptor beta chains from one sample, sequenced in a study of blood T cell repertoires in COVID-19. Libraries were prepared by immunoSEQ multiplex PCR; TCRdb keeps only in-frame clonotypes and omits some of them. The data contain tens of thousands of clones, over 65% of them singletons. The sequenced sample consisted of peripheral blood. Receptors were obtained from a human donor in a cohort sampled during active COVID-19.

V and J are TRBV10-3 and TRBJ1-1; D may be TRBD1 (6 bases). The V end lost 3 bases, the J end lost 1 base, and 12 bases lay between the germline ends. Germline V lookup: CDR1 ENHRY, CDR2 SYGVKD. There are 15 residues in the CDR3. The CDR3 sequence: CAISERGRGNTEAFF. For the CDR3, the DNA is TGTGCCATCAGTGAAAGGGGGAGGGGGAACACTGAAGCTTTCTTT.

J is TRBJ2-7 and V is TRBV6-5, with TRBD1 matching 10 bases. Trimming cost V 7 bases and J 5 bases; bases outside gene matches: 5. CDR1 and CDR2 from the germline V gene are MNHEY and SVGAGI. The CDR3 spans 13 residues. CDR3 residues: CASTRQGADEQYF. The CDR3 DNA follows: TGTGCCAGCACCCGACAGGGGGCGGACGAGCAGTACTTC.

This clone was seen a single time. V is TRBV19 and J is TRBJ1-2; TRBD1 aligns across 8 bases. This CDR3 is 15 amino acids long. The germline gives CDR1 LNHDA, CDR2 SQIVND (reference sequence). After removal of 6 bases from V and 2 bases from J, the junction contained 8 bases not matched to a gene. The CDR3 here is CASRTPGQGNYGYTF. The CDR3 nucleotides read TGTGCCAGTAGAACCCCCGGACAGGGAAACTATGGCTACACCTTC.

J is TRBJ1-1 and V is TRBV6-5; a possible D gene is TRBD1 (6 bases). Germline V gives CDR1 MNHEY, CDR2 SVGAGI. The CDR3 is 12 amino acids. Trimming pared 5 bases from V and 4 bases from J, leaving 8 bases between. CDR3 sequence: CASSTGRTEAFF. The CDR3 DNA sequence: TGTGCCAGCAGTACAGGGCGCACTGAAGCTTTCTTT.

The V call is TRBV6-5, the J call TRBJ1-2; D perhaps matches TRBD1 (5 bases). CDR1 is MNHEY, CDR2 SVGAGI, per germline. The V gene lost 6 bases and the J gene lost 4 bases, with 12 bases spanning the gap. The CDR3 is 13 amino acids. The CDR3 reads CASRGGGGYGYTF. CDR3 sequence (DNA): TGTGCCAGCAGGGGGGGAGGTGGCTATGGCTACACCTTC.

The genes are TRBV30 and TRBJ1-1, with a tentative D call TRBD1 (5 bases). Germline loops: CDR1 GTSNPN, CDR2 SVGIG (reference sequence). The germline V and J ends were trimmed by 0 bases and 5 bases, with 10 bases remaining between them. The CDR3 runs 13 residues. CDR3 sequence (DNA): TGTGCCTGGAGTGTGGTCAGGGTGACTGAAGCTTTCTTT. It is translated as CAWSVVRVTEAFF.

This sequence joins TRBV4-1 and TRBJ1-3, with D unclear. The CDR3 loop spans 12 amino acids. V was pared by 0 bases and J by 9 bases, with 6 bases between. The V gene's germline CDR1 is MGHRA and CDR2 YSYEKL. The CDR3 protein is CASSQERGTIYF. The DNA of the CDR3 is TGCGCCAGCAGCCAAGAGAGAGGCACCATATATTTT.

The rearrangement links TRBV29-1 to TRBJ1-4; 7 bases are shared with TRBD1. The CDR3 totals 12 residues. Trimming at V came to 7 bases and at J to 7 bases, leaving 6 bases not matched to a gene. The germline CDR1 and CDR2 sequences are SQVTM and ANQGSEA. The CDR3 DNA follows: TGCAGCGCTACGACAGGGAGTGAAAAACTGTTTTTT. As protein: CSATTGSEKLFF.

The chain has TRBV28 and TRBJ1-2; TRBD1 agrees at 10 bases. Losses at the gene ends were 6 bases for V and 4 bases for J; bases not matched to a gene: 11. The CDR3 spans 16 residues. In germline, CDR1 is MDHEN, CDR2 SYDVKM. In nucleotides, the CDR3 is TGTGCCAGCAGCCTATATAGACAGGGGGCGAGCTATGGCTACACCTTC. It codes for CASSLYRQGASYGYTF.

The sample holds a few counts of this clone. The gene calls are TRBV5-8 and TRBJ1-2; 11 bases are shared with TRBD1. In germline, CDR1 is SGHTS, CDR2 YDEGEE. The CDR3 loop spans 14 amino acids. Trimming cost V 3 bases and J 7 bases; bases outside gene matches: 5. The CDR3 sequence is CASSWDRGAFGYTF. CDR3 bases: TGTGCCAGCAGCTGGGACAGGGGGGCGTTTGGCTACACCTTC.

This clone has only a few counts. V is TRBV5-1 and J is TRBJ2-1, with 9 bases aligning to TRBD2. The junction had 6 bases not matched to a gene; V was cut back by 0 bases and J by 8 bases. This CDR3 is built from 15 residues. Germline CDR1 is SGHRS and CDR2 is YFSETQ. The DNA of the CDR3 is TGCGCCAGCAGCTTGGGAGCGGGGGGCATGCATGAGCAGTTCTTC. The encoded protein is CASSLGAGGMHEQFF.

The chain carries TRBV10-3 and TRBJ2-3; weak D call: TRBD1 (6 bases). This CDR3 is built from 13 residues. In germline, CDR1 is ENHRY, CDR2 SYGVKD. V was pared by 4 bases and J by 3 bases, with 8 bases between. The CDR3 nucleotides are TGTGCCATCAGTGGGACAGCAACAGATACGCAGTATTTT. Its translation: CAISGTATDTQYF.

The gene calls are TRBV24-1 and TRBJ2-6; D is possibly TRBD1 (5 bases). Germline values: CDR1 KGHDR, CDR2 SFDVKD. V shed 5 bases and J shed 4 bases, with 20 bases lying between them. The CDR3 covers 18 residues. The CDR3 region is CATSGTRVGPSGANVLTF. DNA of the CDR3: TGTGCCACCAGTGGAACCAGGGTAGGCCCTTCCGGGGCCAACGTCCTGACTTTC.

The chain has TRBV20-1 and TRBJ1-2; no clear D. Per the germline V gene, CDR1 is DFQATT and CDR2 is SNEGSKA (reference sequence). The CDR3 sequence is 12 residues long. V gave up 3 bases and J gave up 4 bases, with 9 bases separating them. CDR3 nucleotide sequence: TGCAGTGCTAGTTCCGGGGTCTATGGCTACACCTTC. This sequence encodes CSASSGVYGYTF.

The chain uses TRBV3-1 (or the pseudogene TRBV3-2) and TRBJ1-5, with D possibly matching TRBD1 (5 bases). Germline CDR1 and CDR2: LGHDT and YNNKEL (reference sequence). Trimming took off 1 base at V and 8 bases at J, with 12 bases between the two ends. This CDR3 is 14 amino acids long. This chain's CDR3 is CASSQGRGVKPQHF. The CDR3 DNA reads TGTGCCAGCAGCCAAGGGCGGGGGGTGAAGCCCCAGCATTTT.